The sequence of this T cell receptor (beta chain) was determined in a study of blood T cell repertoires in COVID-19 (TCRdb year 2020). About the study as a whole: Samples from collaborators originated in the United States, Italy and Spain and spanned both the acute and convalescent phases of COVID-19. The prospective study material was composed of cDNA or gDNA derived from T cells, B-cell-depleted T cells, or PBMCs. Where HLA class I and class II types were available, the types were taken from metadata supplied by the sample provider, not from assay-based typing. The samples were drawn from the first 160 participants of the ongoing ImmuneRACE study and from 1,254 subjects provided by 6 global collaborators. A freely available public database, intended as a resource for researchers studying the immune response to SARS-CoV-2, is where the repertoires were released. A de-identified subject ID, COVID-19 status, age in years and sex were almost always included in the sample metadata. Deeply sampled blood TCRbeta repertoires from subjects exposed to, actively infected with, or recovered from COVID-19 were included in the dataset. General conclusions and limits of the study: The amount of clinical and demographic metadata varied by source and participant and was provided uncurated.

TCRbeta CDR3 regions were amplified from genomic DNA by means of the immunoSEQ Assay, a bias-controlled multiplex PCR. The paper's processing steps were these. The number of nucleated cells in each sample was estimated by amplification of reference gene primers within the assay. Sequence reads were collapsed and filtered to measure the absolute abundance of every unique TCRbeta CDR3 rearrangement. For each sample, productive Simpson clonality was calculated by taking the square root of Simpson's diversity index across productive rearrangements. In its TCRdb copy, this immuneACCESS table keeps in-frame sequences only and misses some clones. Where compared with another copy, unresolved V genes explain less than half of these, and the others have no known cause. For V, J and clone size, that table is used; D and trimming come from the DNA. The sample data list 65,000 to 90,000 clones, and about 80% of these were observed just once. Jointly, the top ten make up approximately 27% of the sample.

The CDR3, cysteine through phenylalanine, is 18 amino acids long. Just the 54-base CDR3 DNA is kept, in frame starting at base 1. V is trimmed back by 5 bases and J by 5 bases, and the junction contains 10 bases that no gene match accounts for. Per the germline V gene, SGHAT is the CDR1 and FQNNGV is the CDR2. Whole blood was collected in K2EDTA tubes by collaborating institutions according to the institutions' own protocols. For TCRbeta analysis, collaborators shipped samples in one of three forms: frozen whole blood, isolated PBMCs, or DNA extracted from either of those sample types. This clone was found once. What this receptor recognizes is not known. No base quality information exists; no much larger clone differs at one position.

This clonotype originated in a human donor in a cohort sampled during active COVID-19. The chain joins TRBV11-2 to TRBJ2-3; 16 bases in the junction line up with TRBD2. What was sequenced was peripheral blood. The CDR3 protein sequence reads: CASSQGTSGGARLDTQYF. The bases read TGTGCCAGCAGCCAGGGGACTAGCGGGGGGGCAAGGTTAGATACGCAGTATTTT.